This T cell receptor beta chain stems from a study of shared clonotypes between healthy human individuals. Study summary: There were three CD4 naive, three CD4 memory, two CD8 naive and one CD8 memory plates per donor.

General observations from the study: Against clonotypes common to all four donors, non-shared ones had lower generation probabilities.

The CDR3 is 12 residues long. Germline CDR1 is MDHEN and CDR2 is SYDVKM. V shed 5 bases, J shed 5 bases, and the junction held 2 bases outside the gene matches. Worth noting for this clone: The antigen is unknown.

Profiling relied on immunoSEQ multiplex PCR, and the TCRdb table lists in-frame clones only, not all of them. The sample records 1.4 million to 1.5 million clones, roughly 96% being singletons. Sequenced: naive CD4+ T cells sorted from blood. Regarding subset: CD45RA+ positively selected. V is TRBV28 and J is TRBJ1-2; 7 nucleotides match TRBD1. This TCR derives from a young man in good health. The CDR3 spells CASSTGAYGYTF. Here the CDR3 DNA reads TGTGCCAGCAGTACAGGGGCTTATGGCTACACCTTC.